The next 24 T cell receptor beta chains were all read from a single sample in a study of OX40 agonist ivuxolimab in advanced cancers. The library was produced with the immunoSEQ multiplex PCR assay. This is the immuneACCESS table as TCRdb keeps it, with only in-frame sequences that have V and J called. A part of the clones is gone; compared with another copy, unresolved V genes explain less than half, and the rest is unexplained. This sample has roughly 50,000 clones in its table, and about 82% of those were observed once. The ten most abundant clones make up over 3.5% of the sample. The sequencing used CD4+ or CD8+ T cells sorted from blood, collected in a trial of the OX40 agonist ivuxolimab. All receptors come from an adult with an advanced solid tumor such as melanoma, head and neck, liver or kidney cancer.

The chain links TRBV6-1 to TRBJ1-1; no clear D. CDR1 MNHNS and CDR2 SASEGT come from the germline V gene. Trimming left V 6 bases short and J 4 bases short, with 12 bases between. The CDR3 contains 13 residues. The CDR3 sequence: CASRSGWSTEAFF. CDR3 bases: TGTGCCAGCAGGTCAGGCTGGAGCACTGAAGCTTTCTTT.

V is TRBV4-1 and J is TRBJ1-4, with a possible D match to TRBD1 (5 bases). The CDR3 is 19 amino acids. Looked up from germline, CDR1 is MGHRA and CDR2 is YSYEKL. Trimming shortened V by 1 base and J by 4 bases, and 22 bases separated the two germline ends. CDR3 amino acids: CASSQVHLRGRLINEKLFF. CDR3 DNA: TGCGCCAGCAGCCAAGTCCATCTCCGGGGACGGTTGATTAATGAAAAACTGTTTTTT.

The chain is built from TRBV5-4 and TRBJ1-6; a possible D gene is TRBD1 (6 bases). CDR3 size: 16 residues. CDR1 is SGHNT, CDR2 YYREEE, per germline (reference sequence). V shed 4 bases and J shed 2 bases, with 13 bases lying between them. The CDR3 spells CASSTQQGTYNSPLHF. The CDR3 bases are TGTGCCAGCAGCACACAACAGGGAACCTATAATTCACCCCTCCACTTT.

This chain's CDR3 is CAWSVGSTDTQYF. As DNA, the CDR3 is TGTGCCTGGAGTGTAGGCAGCACAGATACGCAGTATTTT. V is TRBV30 and J is TRBJ2-3; D not resolved. CDR1 is GTSNPN and CDR2 is SVGIG in the germline V gene (reference sequence). This CDR3 region has 13 residues. V lost 0 bases and J 0 bases, leaving 4 bases between the germline ends.

The chain joins TRBV5-1 to TRBJ2-1; 8 nucleotides align to TRBD2. CDR3 length: 15 residues. V shed 4 bases and J 5 bases; nucleotides not matched to a gene: 8. Per the germline V gene, CDR1 is SGHRS and CDR2 is YFSETQ. CDR3: CASSTLPGGHNEQFF. In nucleotides, the CDR3 is TGCGCCAGCAGCACCCTTCCGGGGGGGCACAATGAGCAGTTCTTC.

This clone appeared a single time. The gene calls are TRBV18 and TRBJ2-3, with 7 bases identical to TRBD2. The germline gives CDR1 KGHSH, CDR2 LQKENI. V lost 2 bases and J lost 3; bases outside the gene matches: 8. There are 16 residues in the CDR3. CDR3 in amino acids: CASSPGRAVGTDTQYF. CDR3 coding DNA: TGTGCCAGCTCACCAGGGAGGGCGGTTGGGACAGATACGCAGTATTTT.

This clone was detected once. The V gene is TRBV14, the J gene TRBJ2-5; 8 bases align to TRBD2. The V gene's germline CDR1 is SGHDN and CDR2 FVKESK. The CDR3 sequence is 14 residues long. The junction had 6 bases not matched to a gene; V was cut back by 8 bases and J by 1 base. The CDR3 sequence is CASSLGLAQETQYF. In DNA form, the CDR3 reads TGTGCCAGCTCCTTAGGACTAGCCCAAGAGACCCAGTACTTC.

The chain combines TRBV30 with TRBJ1-2, with 7 bases matching TRBD1. Trimming removed 4 bases from V and 7 bases from J; junction bases left unmatched: 12. The CDR3 covers 14 residues. Looked up from germline, CDR1 is GTSNPN and CDR2 is SVGIG (reference sequence). CDR3 sequence reads: CAWISRGEVVGYTF. The CDR3, as DNA: TGTGCCTGGATTTCCAGGGGGGAGGTCGTTGGCTACACCTTC. Full variable domain (remainder filled in from reference TRBV30 and TRBJ1-2): SQTIHQWPATLVQPVGSPLSLECTVEGTSNPNLYWYRQAAGRGLQLLFYSVGIGQISSEVPQNLSASRPQDRQFILSSKKLLLSDSGFYLCAWISRGEVVGYTFGSGTRLTVV.

The chain employs TRBV7-2 and TRBJ1-2; D remains ambiguous. CDR3 length: 13 residues. V shed 0 bases and J shed 4 bases, with 6 bases lying between them. Germline CDR1 SGHTA, CDR2 FQGNSA. In DNA, the CDR3 is TGTGCCAGCAGCTTAGCGTACACCTATGGCTACACCTTC. It codes for CASSLAYTYGYTF.

The gene calls are TRBV28 and TRBJ1-4; 7 bases fit TRBD1. This CDR3 contains 12 residues. Germline V gene data show CDR1 as MDHEN and CDR2 as SYDVKM. The V segment lost 5 bases and the J segment 10 bases; nucleotides outside the gene matches: 4. This CDR3 reads CASSPRTGKLFF. Written as DNA, the CDR3 is TGTGCCAGCAGTCCCCGGACAGGAAAACTGTTTTTT.

The J gene is TRBJ1-1, the V gene TRBV20-1; perhaps TRBD1 as D (5 bases). The CDR3 totals 11 residues. With 3 bases removed from V and 3 bases from J, the gap between germline ends came to 5 bases. The V gene's germline CDR1 is DFQATT and CDR2 SNEGSKA (reference sequence). CDR3 in DNA: TGCAGTGCTAGCAGGGACACTGAAGCTTTCTTT. It is translated as CSASRDTEAFF.

The chain has TRBV6-5 and TRBJ1-3; D is undetermined. Germline CDR1 is MNHEY and CDR2 is SVGAGI. The length of the CDR3 is 14 residues. With 4 bases removed from V and 2 bases from J, the gap between germline ends came to 9 bases. CDR3 DNA: TGTGCCAGCAGTTCCGTGGATACTGGAAACACCATATATTTT. Protein sequence: CASSSVDTGNTIYF.

The chain recombines TRBV14 with TRBJ1-5; D gene unclear. V gave up 4 bases and J gave up 4 bases, with 8 bases separating them. The CDR3 loop spans 13 amino acids. Germline CDR1 and CDR2: SGHDN and FVKESK. The CDR3 region is CASSLQPNQPQHF. In DNA form, the CDR3 reads TGTGCCAGCAGCCTACAGCCTAATCAGCCCCAGCATTTT.

V is TRBV18 and J is TRBJ2-7; possible D gene TRBD2, 5 bases. CDR1 is KGHSH and CDR2 is LQKENI in the germline V gene. Trimming removed 5 bases at V and 3 bases at J, with 8 bases between. CDR3 length: 12 residues. Written as DNA, the CDR3 is TGTGCCAGCTCATCTACTAGCTACGAGCAGTACTTC. This gives the protein CASSSTSYEQYF. The variable domain in full, completed from reference TRBV18 and TRBJ2-7, reads NAGVMQNPRHLVRRRGQEARLRCSPMKGHSHVYWYRQLPEEGLKFMVYLQKENIIDESGMPKERFSAEFPKEGPSILRIQQVVRGDSAAYFCASSSTSYEQYFGPGTRLTVT.

This clone showed up just a few times. The chain couples TRBV29-1 to TRBJ2-7; D is possibly TRBD1 (5 bases). CDR1 SQVTM and CDR2 ANQGSEA come from the germline V gene. The CDR3 has 12 amino acids. Deletions cut 4 bases from V and 3 bases from J, with 10 bases between. CDR3: CSVGWGNYEQYF. The CDR3 bases are TGCAGCGTTGGATGGGGCAACTACGAGCAGTACTTC.

This sequence joins TRBV7-2 and TRBJ2-1; 8 positions agree with TRBD2. The germline gives CDR1 SGHTA, CDR2 FQGNSA. Trimming removed 0 bases from V and 10 bases from J; junction bases left unmatched: 5. The CDR3 loop spans 14 amino acids. The CDR3 reads CASSLATGGGEQFF. The CDR3 region has the DNA TGTGCCAGCAGCTTAGCGACTGGCGGGGGGGAGCAGTTCTTC.

This chain uses TRBV6-5 with TRBJ2-3; D unclear. The CDR3 loop spans 13 amino acids. V lost 6 bases and J lost 2, with 9 bases in between. Per the germline V gene, CDR1 is MNHEY and CDR2 is SVGAGI. CDR3 protein: CASRFDATDTQYF. CDR3 in DNA: TGTGCCAGCAGATTCGACGCCACAGATACGCAGTATTTT.

The V call is TRBV7-3, the J call TRBJ1-6; D ambiguous. The CDR3 runs to 15 residues. Trimming left V 0 bases short and J 8 bases short, with 11 bases between. Per germline, CDR1 SGHTA and CDR2 FQGTGA. The CDR3 here is CASSLTRASDSPLHF. The CDR3 DNA reads as TGTGCCAGCAGCTTAACCCGGGCCTCGGATTCACCCCTCCACTTT.

This rearrangement joins TRBV6-5 to TRBJ2-3; possibly TRBD2 for D (6 bases). V lost 2 bases to trimming and J lost 1 base, with 13 bases between them. The CDR3 covers 16 residues. The germline CDR1 and CDR2 sequences are MNHEY and SVGAGI. This chain's CDR3 is CASSYDGREGTDTQYF. The CDR3 region has the DNA TGTGCCAGCAGTTACGACGGTAGGGAGGGCACAGATACGCAGTATTTT.

This rearrangement joins TRBV9 to TRBJ2-7; 7 bases are shared with TRBD2. The CDR3 runs 16 residues. Trimming cost V 0 bases and J 2 bases; bases outside gene matches: 8. CDR1 and CDR2 (germline): SGDLS, YYNGEE. The CDR3 is CASSVATGGSPYEQYF. The CDR3, as DNA: TGTGCCAGCAGCGTAGCTACGGGGGGTTCGCCCTACGAGCAGTACTTC.

The chain links TRBV4-2 to TRBJ1-2, with 10 bases aligning to TRBD1. The CDR3 extends over 14 amino acids. Trimming took 2 bases from V and 7 from J; bases not matched to a gene: 4. Germline V lookup: CDR1 LGHNA, CDR2 YNFKEQ. The CDR3, as DNA: TGTGCCAGCAGCCAAAGAGGACAGGGGGGTGGCTACACCTTC. Protein: CASSQRGQGGGYTF.

The rearrangement links TRBV5-1 to TRBJ1-5; D call uncertain. The ends were cut back, 4 bases at V and 7 bases at J, with 21 bases in the middle. In germline, CDR1 is SGHRS, CDR2 YFSETQ. CDR3 length: 16 residues. CDR3 bases: TGCGCCAGCAGCCCCTCTTCGGGAGTCGCAGGCCAGCCCCAGCATTTT. Protein sequence: CASSPSSGVAGQPQHF.

The chain recombines TRBV9 with TRBJ2-1, with TRBD1 matching over 11 bases. V shed 0 bases and J 6 bases; nucleotides not matched to a gene: 2. This CDR3 contains 15 residues. Germline V gene sequence: CDR1 SGDLS, CDR2 YYNGEE. CDR3 in amino acids: CASSVGDRGFNEQFF. In DNA, the CDR3 is TGTGCCAGCAGCGTAGGGGACAGGGGGTTCAATGAGCAGTTCTTC.

This clone was recorded only once. V is TRBV7-2 and J is TRBJ2-3, with 11 positions matching TRBD1. V trimming: 4 bases; J trimming: 3 bases; junction bases outside the gene matches: 3. CDR3 size: 15 residues. CDR1 and CDR2 (germline): SGHTA, FQGNSA. The CDR3 sequence: CASSSGTGGTDTQYF. DNA for the CDR3: TGTGCCAGCAGCTCCGGGACAGGGGGGACAGATACGCAGTATTTT.